Listed below are T cell receptor beta chains from one sample, sequenced in a study of T cell responses to AZD1222 COVID-19 vaccine. The protocol was immunoSEQ multiplex PCR, while the TCRdb copy is restricted to in-frame clones and leaves out a portion. The sample includes 75,000 or so clones, 91% of them seen just once. This sample comprised peripheral blood, obtained 28 days after the second AZD1222 dose. Receptor source: an adult who received the AZD1222 COVID-19 vaccine. Each CDR3 is given with its conserved first and last residue. Each record gives: V gene, clone size, J gene, D gene, CDR3 protein, CDR3 DNA. D genes are given only for firm matches. Some rows have no size entry. The others give once, few or many, or a class for an expanded clone.

TRBV9	-	TRBJ1-1	TRBD1	CASSARTGTEAFF	TGTGCCAGCAGCGCCCGGACAGGCACTGAAGCTTTCTTT
TRBV4-1	-	TRBJ2-5	TRBD2	CASSHPGRGETQYF	TGCGCCAGCAGCCACCCGGGGAGGGGAGAGACCCAGTACTTC
TRBV4-3	-	TRBJ2-5	-	CASSQDTGVETQYF	TGCGCCAGCAGCCAAGATACGGGAGTAGAGACCCAGTACTTC
TRBV11-3	-	TRBJ2-7	-	CASSLRHGSYEQYF	TGTGCCAGCAGCTTAAGGCACGGATCCTACGAGCAGTACTTC
TRBV30	-	TRBJ1-1	-	CAWGGQPNTEAFF	TGTGCCTGGGGAGGACAGCCGAACACTGAAGCTTTCTTT
TRBV18	once	TRBJ1-5	TRBD1	CASSPTTGNNQPQHF	TGTGCCAGCTCACCCACGACAGGGAACAATCAGCCCCAGCATTTT
TRBV7-9	few	TRBJ2-7	-	CASSLAHQGFNYEQYF	TGTGCCAGCAGCTTGGCCCACCAGGGTTTCAACTACGAGCAGTACTTC
TRBV6-2/TRBV6-3	few	TRBJ1-2	-	CASSRDGRYGYTF	TGTGCCAGCAGTCGGGACGGACGTTATGGCTACACCTTC
TRBV28	-	TRBJ1-2	-	CASSLQQIGYTF	TGTGCCAGCAGTTTACAGCAGATCGGCTACACCTTC
TRBV14	-	TRBJ2-1	-	CASSHLAGYYNEQFF	TGTGCCAGCAGCCACCTAGCCGGGTACTACAATGAGCAGTTCTTC
TRBV28	-	TRBJ2-4	TRBD2	CASSGEGLPQNIQYF	TGTGCCAGCAGCGGGGAGGGACTGCCCCAAAACATTCAGTACTTC
TRBV11-2	-	TRBJ2-5	TRBD2	CASSFKLAGGKKETQYF	TGTGCCAGCAGCTTTAAACTAGCGGGAGGAAAAAAGGAGACCCAGTACTTC
TRBV5-1	-	TRBJ1-1	TRBD1	CASHGGQGARTEAFF	TGCGCCAGCCATGGGGGACAGGGGGCGAGAACTGAAGCTTTCTTT
TRBV28	-	TRBJ1-5	-	CASSQMGVGQPQHF	TGTGCCAGCAGTCAAATGGGGGTGGGGCAGCCCCAGCATTTT
TRBV24-1	-	TRBJ2-5	-	CATMSSLTQYF	TGTGCCACCATGAGTTCCTTGACCCAGTACTTC
TRBV7-9	-	TRBJ2-5	TRBD2	CASSLAASGRARETQYF	TGTGCCAGCAGCTTAGCCGCTAGCGGGAGGGCCCGGGAGACCCAGTACTTC
TRBV19	-	TRBJ2-7	TRBD2	CASRTPGLVGEQYF	TGTGCCAGTAGGACCCCAGGACTAGTGGGTGAGCAGTACTTC
TRBV6-5	-	TRBJ2-7	-	CASSYSWDTVTEQYF	TGTGCCAGCAGTTACTCCTGGGACACAGTAACTGAGCAGTACTTC
TRBV6-5	-	TRBJ1-5	-	CASSRGGQPQHF	TGTGCCAGCAGCCGAGGGGGGCAGCCCCAGCATTTT
TRBV30	-	TRBJ1-1	TRBD1	CAWSVWGAQGLEAFF	TGTGCCTGGAGTGTGTGGGGGGCACAGGGGCTAGAAGCTTTCTTT
TRBV6-5	-	TRBJ2-1	TRBD2	CASRTLAGVALEQFF	TGTGCCAGCAGGACTCTAGCGGGGGTCGCGTTGGAGCAGTTCTTC
TRBV6-5	once	TRBJ2-7	TRBD2	CASSYFSGSKYEQYF	TGTGCCAGCAGTTACTTCAGCGGGAGTAAGTACGAGCAGTACTTC
TRBV5-1	once	TRBJ2-1	-	CASSLDNEQFF	TGCGCCAGCAGCTTGGACAATGAGCAGTTCTTC
TRBV7-2	-	TRBJ1-3	TRBD1	CASSATGGTGNTIYF	TGTGCCAGCAGCGCGACAGGGGGAACTGGAAACACCATATATTTT
TRBV18	-	TRBJ2-7	-	CASSPGPEREQYF	TGTGCCAGCTCACCCGGACCCGAGAGGGAGCAGTACTTC
TRBV6-5	-	TRBJ1-6	-	CASRWTAFEAPLHF	TGTGCCAGCAGATGGACGGCCTTTGAGGCACCCCTCCACTTT
TRBV24-1	-	TRBJ2-1	-	CATSDSGPSSYNEQFF	TGTGCCACCAGTGACTCGGGTCCGAGCTCCTACAATGAGCAGTTCTTC
TRBV11-2	once	TRBJ2-7	-	CASSPTGTVTYEQYF	TGTGCCAGCAGCCCGACGGGAACAGTAACCTACGAGCAGTACTTC
TRBV5-1	once	TRBJ2-5	-	CASSLGAIQETQYF	TGCGCCAGCAGCTTGGGGGCAATCCAAGAGACCCAGTACTTC